Each of the 27 T cell receptor beta chains below was sequenced from the same sample in a study of cytomegalovirus exposure and HLA in healthy donors. The PCR had 60 Vbeta and 13 Jbeta primers. Produced via immunoSEQ multiplex PCR; TCRdb's table is partial and in-frame only. The sample contains some 150,000 clones, approximately 74% of which appear only once. The material sequenced was PBMCs. These receptors all come from a man younger than 35 in good health and CMV-seropositive.

This chain connects TRBV7-9 to TRBJ1-4; maybe TRBD1 (6 bases). The CDR3 covers 15 residues. The V and J ends lost 0 bases and 5 bases respectively, with 10 bases between them. CDR1 and CDR2 from the germline V gene are SEHNR and FQNEAQ (reference sequence). In DNA, the CDR3 is TGTGCCAGCAGCTTAGCCTGGACAGAGAATGAAAAACTGTTTTTT. As protein: CASSLAWTENEKLFF.

The chain employs TRBV7-3 and TRBJ1-1; TRBD1 aligns across 7 bases. The CDR3 contains 15 residues. Germline V CDR1 and CDR2: SGHTA, FQGTGA. V was pared by 5 bases and J by 0 bases, with 6 bases of the junction left unmatched. For the CDR3, the DNA is TGTGCCAGCAGCGCCCAACAGGGGTTGAACACTGAAGCTTTCTTT. Its protein is CASSAQQGLNTEAFF.

The chain combines TRBV7-6 with TRBJ2-7; 9 bases fit TRBD2. Per the germline V gene, CDR1 is SGHVS and CDR2 is FNYEAQ. The CDR3 consists of 14 residues. Unmatched junction bases numbered 1, after V lost 1 base and J lost 3 bases. In nucleotides, the CDR3 is TGTGCCAGCAGCTTAGGTAGCGGGAGCTACGAGCAGTACTTC. It specifies CASSLGSGSYEQYF.

This clone was seen only a few times. This sequence joins TRBV2 and TRBJ1-1; D uncertain. CDR3 length: 13 amino acids. Per the germline V gene, CDR1 is SNHLY and CDR2 is FYNNEI. The V and J ends lost 8 bases and 1 base respectively, with 11 bases between them. In DNA form, the CDR3 reads TGTGCCAGCGAGGCCCCGGGGAACACTGAAGCTTTCTTT. Translating gives CASEAPGNTEAFF. The complete variable domain, with remaining parts taken from reference TRBV2 and TRBJ1-1, reads EPEVTQTPSHQVTQMGQEVILRCVPISNHLYFYWYRQILGQKVEFLVSFYNNEISEKSEIFDDQFSVERPDGSNFTLKIRSTKLEDSAMYFCASEAPGNTEAFFGQGTRLTVV.

This chain joins TRBV28 and TRBJ2-7; 7 bases agree with TRBD1. Trimming took 7 bases from V and 4 from J; bases not matched to a gene: 7. Germline values: CDR1 MDHEN, CDR2 SYDVKM. The CDR3 covers 13 residues. The CDR3 protein is CASTGQDRYEQYF. In nucleotides, the CDR3 is TGTGCCAGCACTGGACAGGATAGGTACGAGCAGTACTTC.

The CDR3 region is CASSSSSRATYEQYF. The CDR3 DNA follows: TGCGCCAGCAGCTCCTCTTCGCGGGCCACCTACGAGCAGTACTTC. The J gene is TRBJ2-7, the V gene TRBV5-1; possible D gene TRBD2, 5 bases. CDR3 size: 15 residues. Trimming pared 3 bases from V and 2 bases from J, leaving 15 bases between. CDR1 and CDR2 from the germline V gene are SGHRS and YFSETQ.

The chain links TRBV9 to TRBJ2-7, with TRBD1 identical over 7 bases. Trimming cost V 0 bases and J 2 bases; bases outside gene matches: 2. The CDR3 contains 14 residues. Germline-derived CDR1 and CDR2 are SGDLS and YYNGEE. DNA of the CDR3: TGTGCCAGCAGCGTAGGGGACAGACCCTACGAGCAGTACTTC. Translation: CASSVGDRPYEQYF. The variable domain in full, completed from reference TRBV9 and TRBJ2-7, reads DSGVTQTPKHLITATGQRVTLRCSPRSGDLSVYWYQQSLDQGLQFLIQYYNGEERAKGNILERFSAQQFPDLHSELNLSSLELGDSALYFCASSVGDRPYEQYFGPGTRLTVT.

V usage is TRBV15 and J usage is TRBJ2-4; the D gene is possibly TRBD2 (8 bases). The CDR3 length is 15 residues. From germline, CDR1 is LNHNV and CDR2 YYDKDF (reference sequence). Trimming removed 0 bases at V and 7 bases at J, with 13 bases between. This CDR3 reads CATSRDREGANIQYF. In DNA form, the CDR3 reads TGTGCCACCAGCAGAGATCGGGAGGGGGCGAACATTCAGTACTTC.

V usage is TRBV11-2 and J usage is TRBJ2-7; 11 bases fit TRBD2. Germline V CDR1 and CDR2: SGHAT, FQNNGV. V dropped 5 bases and J dropped 2; count of bases not matched to a gene: 5. The CDR3 is made up of 15 amino acids. The CDR3 loop reads CASSLAGGPPYEQYF. CDR3 coding DNA: TGTGCCAGCAGCCTAGCGGGAGGCCCCCCCTACGAGCAGTACTTC.

This chain uses TRBV13 with TRBJ1-2; 10 positions match TRBD1. The CDR3 extends over 16 amino acids. CDR1 is PRHDT and CDR2 is FYEKMQ in the germline V gene (reference sequence). Trimming cost V 4 bases and J 8 bases; bases outside gene matches: 13. CDR3: CASSSSLGQGIWGYTF. The CDR3, as DNA: TGTGCCAGCAGCTCTTCCTTGGGACAGGGGATTTGGGGCTACACCTTC.

The V and J genes are TRBV27 and TRBJ2-4; 9 nucleotides match TRBD1. This CDR3 spans 15 amino acids. V lost 5 bases and J lost 2; bases outside the gene matches: 4. Germline CDR1 MNHEY, CDR2 SMNVEV (reference sequence). CDR3 nucleotides: TGTGCCAGCAGTCGGACAGGGGTGTCCAAAAACATTCAGTACTTC. Encoded protein: CASSRTGVSKNIQYF.

This rearrangement joins TRBV5-6 to TRBJ2-7; D is perhaps TRBD2 (5 bases). The CDR3 is 12 residues long. V lost 2 bases and J lost 5, with 8 bases in between. Germline V gene lookup returns CDR1 SGHDT and CDR2 YYEEEE. In nucleotides, the CDR3 is TGTGCCAGCAGCTTTGGAGCGGACGAGCAGTACTTC. This translates into CASSFGADEQYF.

This chain connects TRBV19 to TRBJ2-7; the match to TRBD2 covers 8 bases. The CDR3 is made up of 15 amino acids. V was clipped by 3 bases and J by 3 bases; unmatched bases: 7. Germline V gene sequence: CDR1 LNHDA, CDR2 SQIVND (reference sequence). The CDR3 DNA reads as TGTGCCAGTAGTATCCCACTAGCGGCGATCTACGAGCAGTACTTC. It codes for CASSIPLAAIYEQYF.

The rearrangement uses TRBV19 and TRBJ1-2; maybe TRBD1 (6 bases). CDR1 is LNHDA and CDR2 is SQIVND in the germline V gene (reference sequence). Trimming left V 7 bases short and J 2 bases short, with 20 bases between. The CDR3 sequence is 16 residues long. The CDR3 DNA is TGTGCCAGTACTCAAAGGGGGTTACGAGGGAACTATGGCTACACCTTC. Its translation: CASTQRGLRGNYGYTF.

The rearrangement uses TRBV6-4 and TRBJ2-3; D might be TRBD2 (6 bases). CDR1 is MRHNA and CDR2 is SNTAGT in the germline V gene. The CDR3 length is 16 residues. With 5 bases removed from V and 4 bases from J, the gap between germline ends came to 19 bases. The CDR3 nucleotides read TGTGCCAGCAGTTACCAGCTAGCAGGAGGGGCAGATACGCAGTATTTT. Translating gives CASSYQLAGGADTQYF.

The sample holds a few counts of this clone. The chain recombines TRBV28 with TRBJ2-7; D may be TRBD2 (6 bases). CDR1 is MDHEN, CDR2 SYDVKM, per germline. The CDR3 has 18 residues. V was trimmed by 6 bases and J by 6 bases, leaving 30 bases between them. The CDR3 DNA is TGTGCCAGCAGCTTCCTCGGTTTGGGGACTCCCTCCCCGAGCGAGCAGTACTTC. Amino acids: CASSFLGLGTPSPSEQYF.

In its sample, this clone was seen once. In DNA, the CDR3 is TGTGCCAGTAGTATCGGCGCGGGTGGAAACACCATATATTTT. Amino acids: CASSIGAGGNTIYF. This chain uses TRBV19 with TRBJ1-3; no clear D gene. From germline, CDR1 is LNHDA and CDR2 SQIVND (reference sequence). The CDR3 is 14 residues long. V was trimmed by 3 bases and J by 3 bases, leaving 9 bases between them.

The chain joins TRBV29-1 to TRBJ2-6, with 8 bases fitting TRBD1. Germline CDR1 is SQVTM and CDR2 is ANQGSEA. This CDR3 is built from 16 residues. V gave up 3 bases and J gave up 0 bases; unmatched junction bases: 4. The CDR3 sequence: CSVEDRVYSGANVLTF. DNA for the CDR3: TGCAGCGTTGAGGACAGGGTTTACTCTGGGGCCAACGTCCTGACTTTC.

The chain has TRBV18 and TRBJ2-5; D perhaps matches TRBD1 (8 bases). There are 16 residues in the CDR3. Germline V gene lookup returns CDR1 KGHSH and CDR2 LQKENI. V lost 0 bases, J lost 3 bases, and 14 bases lay in between. CDR3 residues: CASSPPETGGEETQYF. The CDR3 DNA sequence: TGTGCCAGCTCACCACCGGAAACAGGGGGGGAAGAGACCCAGTACTTC.

This clone was recorded only once. J is TRBJ2-1 and V is TRBV28; 14 positions match TRBD2. Germline V gene data show CDR1 as MDHEN and CDR2 as SYDVKM. With 7 bases clipped from V and 9 bases from J, the junction kept 8 bases outside the gene matches. CDR3 size: 15 residues. CDR3 amino acids: CASTGLAGALGEQFF. For the CDR3, the DNA is TGTGCCAGCACGGGACTAGCGGGAGCGCTGGGTGAGCAGTTCTTC.

This clone has more than one count but fewer than ten. The V gene is TRBV14, the J gene TRBJ2-5; 8 positions agree with TRBD2. Trimming cost V 6 bases and J 1 base; bases outside gene matches: 13. Germline V gives CDR1 SGHDN, CDR2 FVKESK. This CDR3 is 17 amino acids long. Here the CDR3 reads CASRMVQRGTFQETQYF. CDR3 DNA: TGTGCCAGCAGGATGGTGCAGCGGGGGACCTTCCAAGAGACCCAGTACTTC.

The chain joins TRBV5-4 to TRBJ1-1; D remains unclear. Trimming pared 1 base from V and 1 base from J, leaving 5 bases between. In germline, CDR1 is SGHNT, CDR2 YYREEE (reference sequence). The CDR3 contains 13 residues. CDR3 in amino acids: CASSLPGNTEAFF. For the CDR3, the DNA is TGTGCCAGCAGCTTGCCGGGGAACACTGAAGCTTTCTTT.

The rearrangement links TRBV27 to TRBJ2-7, with 8 bases lining up with TRBD2. The V and J ends lost 1 base and 0 bases, in that order; junction bases with no gene match: 8. From germline, CDR1 is MNHEY and CDR2 SMNVEV (reference sequence). The CDR3 is 17 residues long. CDR3 sequence: CASSLLPLREDSYEQYF. CDR3 coding DNA: TGTGCCAGCAGTTTATTACCTTTGCGGGAGGACTCCTACGAGCAGTACTTC.

This clone was observed a few times. This chain links TRBV28 with TRBJ1-1, with D possibly being TRBD1 (5 bases). The CDR3 loop spans 14 amino acids. Germline V gene sequence: CDR1 MDHEN, CDR2 SYDVKM. Trimming took off 2 bases at V and 5 bases at J, with 12 bases between the two ends. The CDR3 here is CASSLIGGWTEAFF. The CDR3 DNA sequence: TGTGCCAGCAGTTTAATCGGGGGGTGGACTGAAGCTTTCTTT. Full variable domain (rest looked up from reference TRBV28 and TRBJ1-1): DVKVTQSSRYLVKRTGEKVFLECVQDMDHENMFWYRQDPGLGLRLIYFSYDVKMKEKGDIPEGYSVSREKKERFSLILESASTNQTSMYLCASSLIGGWTEAFFGQGTRLTVV.

This clone showed up just a few times. J is TRBJ1-1 and V is TRBV7-2; possible D gene TRBD1, 6 bases. CDR3 length equals 14 residues. V was pared by 5 bases and J by 11 bases, with 21 bases between. Germline V CDR1 and CDR2: SGHTA, FQGNSA. CDR3 sequence (DNA): TGTGCCAGCAGCACACAGGGTGGCCTAGAATCGGCTTTCTTT. Translation gives CASSTQGGLESAFF.

The V call is TRBV9, the J call TRBJ2-7; 7 nucleotides line up with TRBD1. The CDR3 extends over 16 amino acids. CDR1 is SGDLS and CDR2 is YYNGEE in the germline V gene. V shed 1 base and J 3 bases; nucleotides not matched to a gene: 10. CDR3 sequence reads: CASSVKSDRVFYEQYF. As DNA, the CDR3 is TGTGCCAGCAGCGTAAAAAGTGACAGGGTATTCTACGAGCAGTACTTC.

This chain joins TRBV29-1 and TRBJ2-7; 8 positions match TRBD2. This CDR3 is 14 amino acids long. The junction had 7 bases not matched to a gene; V was cut back by 4 bases and J by 2 bases. Germline values: CDR1 SQVTM, CDR2 ANQGSEA. CDR3 residues: CSVVGSGAAYEQYF. CDR3 in DNA: TGCAGCGTTGTAGGTAGCGGGGCCGCCTACGAGCAGTACTTC.